This TCR beta chain was profiled in a study of T cells after yellow fever vaccination. Germline CDR1 and CDR2: SEHNR and FQNEAQ (reference sequence). The CDR3 sequence is 16 residues long. Trimming removed 7 bases from V and 2 bases from J; junction bases left unmatched: 13. This clonotype turned up a few times. A single record per CDR3 protein comes from TCRdb applying MiXCR to the 5' RACE reads. This sample has about 58,000 distinct CDR3 sequences, with around 6.9% found just once. The V and J genes are TRBV7-9 and TRBJ2-5; TRBD1 matches at 7 bases. The sequence came from a man aged 18 to 29 who received the YFV17D yellow fever vaccine. The source was CD8+ T cells sorted from PBMCs, collected on the day of the first yellow fever vaccination. The CDR3 DNA is TGTGCCAGCAACCGGGGTGTGGGGACAGCGCAAGAGACCCAGTACTTC. Translation gives CASNRGVGTAQETQYF.